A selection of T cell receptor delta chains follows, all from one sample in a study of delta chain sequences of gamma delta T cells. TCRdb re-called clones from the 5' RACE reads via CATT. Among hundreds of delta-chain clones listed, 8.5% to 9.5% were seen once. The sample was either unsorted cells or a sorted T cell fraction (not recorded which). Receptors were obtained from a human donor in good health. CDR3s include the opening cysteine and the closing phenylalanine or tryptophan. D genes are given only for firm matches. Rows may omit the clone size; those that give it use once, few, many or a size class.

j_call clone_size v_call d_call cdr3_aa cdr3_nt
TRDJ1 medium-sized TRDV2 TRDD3 CACDTVELGDTNKLIF TGTGCCTGTGACACGGTCGAACTGGGGGATACGAATAAACTCATCTTT
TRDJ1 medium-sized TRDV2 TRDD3 CACDKLGGSSYTDKLIF TGTGCCTGTGACAAGCTGGGGGGATCCTCATACACCGATAAACTCATCTTT
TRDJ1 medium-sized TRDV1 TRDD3 CALGGSSSGGYGYTDKLIF TGTGCTCTTGGGGGATCCAGCTCTGGGGGATATGGGTACACCGATAAACTCATCTTT
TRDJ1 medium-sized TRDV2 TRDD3 CACDPVLGDPYTDKLIF TGTGCCTGTGATCCTGTACTGGGGGACCCGTACACCGATAAACTCATCTTT
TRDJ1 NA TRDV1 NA CALGEQLLPSYWGVTYTDKLIF TGTGCTCTTGGGGAACAACTGTTACCTTCCTACTGGGGGGTGACCTACACCGATAAACTCATCTTT
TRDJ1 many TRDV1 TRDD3 CALGGEPSATLSWLLGDNEYTDKLIF TGTGCTCTTGGGGGAGAGCCTTCCGCAACCCTTAGTTGGTTGCTGGGGGATAATGAGTACACCGATAAACTCATCTTT
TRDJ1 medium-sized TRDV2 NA CACDPLVGRTDKLIF TGTGCCTGTGATCCCTTGGTGGGCCGTACCGATAAACTCATCTTT
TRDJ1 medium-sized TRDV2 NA CACDTVLHSNTGRGNDKLIF TGTGCCTGTGACACCGTATTACACTCCAATACTGGGCGTGGCAACGATAAACTCATCTTT
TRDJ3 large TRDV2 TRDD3 CACDSVLGDTLRDTRQMFF TGTGCCTGTGACTCTGTACTGGGGGATACGCTCCGGGACACCCGACAGATGTTTTTC
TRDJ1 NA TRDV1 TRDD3 CALGNFGKNWGIF TGTGCTCTTGGGAACTTCGGAAAGAACTGGGGGATCTTT
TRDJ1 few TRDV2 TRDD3 CACDSSTGGYVTDKLIF TGTGCCTGTGACTCCAGTACTGGGGGATACGTGACCGATAAACTCATCTTT
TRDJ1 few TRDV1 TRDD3 CALGELSLPKGGYEWLVLTYTDKLIF TGTGCTCTTGGGGAACTCTCCCTTCCTAAAGGGGGATACGAATGGTTGGTTTTAACGTACACCGATAAACTCATCTTT
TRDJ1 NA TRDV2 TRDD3 CACDSVGDRRGADKLIF TGTGCCTGTGACTCCGTGGGGGATAGGAGAGGGGCCGATAAACTCATCTTT
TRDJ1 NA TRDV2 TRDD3 CACDTVGALGGYVTDKLIF TGTGCCTGTGACACCGTGGGGGCTCTTGGGGGATACGTGACCGATAAACTCATCTTT
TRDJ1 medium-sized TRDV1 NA CALGDPLFFLRRLNTDKLIF TGTGCTCTTGGGGACCCCCTATTCTTCCTGAGGAGACTCAACACCGATAAACTCATCTTT
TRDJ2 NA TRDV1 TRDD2 CALGELPFLRPCGSALTAQLFF TGTGCTCTTGGGGAACTACCCTTCCTACGTCCCTGTGGTAGTGCTTTGACAGCACAACTCTTCTTT
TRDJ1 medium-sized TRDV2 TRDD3 CACDILGDTHTDKLIF TGTGCCTGTGACATTCTGGGGGATACGCACACCGATAAACTCATCTTT
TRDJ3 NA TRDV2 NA CACYPLGDRPSWDTRQMFF TGTGCCTGTTATCCCTTGGGTGACCGACCCTCCTGGGACACCCGACAGATGTTTTTC
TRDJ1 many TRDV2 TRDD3 CACDLMGDTHTDKLIF TGTGCCTGTGACCTCATGGGGGATACCCACACCGATAAACTCATCTTT
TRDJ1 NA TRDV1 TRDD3 CALGECSFPLYWGINREPNDKLIF TGTGCTCTTGGGGAATGTTCCTTCCCGTTGTACTGGGGGATTAATAGGGAGCCCAACGATAAACTCATCTTT
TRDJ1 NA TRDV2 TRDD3 CACDTVGSTGGYWGTDKLIF TGTGCCTGTGACACCGTAGGTTCCACTGGGGGATACTGGGGCACCGATAAACTCATCTTT
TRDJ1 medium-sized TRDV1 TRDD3 CALGENWVEGIWGMLRSTDKLIF TGTGCTCTTGGGGAAAATTGGGTCGAGGGGATCTGGGGGATGCTGAGGAGCACCGATAAACTCATCTTT
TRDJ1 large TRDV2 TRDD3 CACDSSTGGYWGTDKLIF TGTGCCTGTGACTCCAGTACTGGGGGATACTGGGGCACCGATAAACTCATCTTT
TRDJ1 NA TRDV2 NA CACDRLGYQLSNTDKLIF TGTGCCTGTGACCGCCTGGGTTACCAGCTGTCTAACACCGATAAACTCATCTTT
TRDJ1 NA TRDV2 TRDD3 CACDSSTGGYPLGKLIF TGTGCCTGTGACTCCAGTACTGGGGGATACCCCTTGGGGAAACTCATCTTT
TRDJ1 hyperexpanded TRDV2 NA CACYPLGTYTDKLIF TGTGCCTGTTATCCCTTGGGGACGTACACCGATAAACTCATCTTT
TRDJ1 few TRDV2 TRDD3 CACDILGALGGTDKLIF TGTGCCTGTGACATACTGGGGGCTCTTGGGGGCACCGATAAACTCATCTTT
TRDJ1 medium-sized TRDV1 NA CALGELESSVLGSFADKLIF TGTGCTCTTGGGGAACTAGAAAGTTCGGTACTGGGCTCCTTCGCCGATAAACTCATCTTT
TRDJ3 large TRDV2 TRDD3 CACDTTGGPSSWDTRQMFF TGTGCCTGTGACACCACTGGGGGACCGAGCTCCTGGGACACCCGACAGATGTTTTTC
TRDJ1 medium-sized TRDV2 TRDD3 CACDNVGDNTDKLIF TGTGCCTGTGACAACGTGGGGGATAACACCGATAAACTCATCTTT
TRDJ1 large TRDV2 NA CACDSVLGDKLIF TGTGCCTGTGACTCAGTACTGGGCGATAAACTCATCTTT